This T cell receptor (beta chain) was captured by sequencing in a study of blood T cell repertoires in COVID-19. Turning to the study itself: Samples of COVID-19 (acute and convalescent) were obtained from the United States, Italy and Spain. Nucleic acid was either cDNA or gDNA, and it came from T cells, B-cell-depleted T cells, or PBMCs.

The CDR3 covers 17 residues. Germline V gene data show CDR1 as LGHDT and CDR2 as YNNKEL (reference sequence). Trimming stripped 0 bases from V and 2 bases from J, with 14 bases between. In its sample, this clone was seen a few times. Source study methods: Estimated nucleated cell counts came from reference gene primer amplification. The assay was immunoSEQ multiplex PCR, and TCRdb's table has in-frame clones only and misses some. D and trimming come from the DNA, and the V and J calls and clone size come from that table. The profile covers about 86,000 clones, with approximately 78% appearing a single time and 0.95% to 1.5% taken by the ten largest.

The origin of this receptor is a woman older than 75 with acute or convalescent COVID-19. Sequenced material: peripheral blood. The V and J genes are TRBV3-1 (or the pseudogene TRBV3-2) and TRBJ1-3; no clear D. CDR3 coding DNA: TGTGCCAGCAGCCAAGAGGGTGGAGGGCTGACTGGAAACACCATATATTTT. Translation: CASSQEGGGLTGNTIYF.